This TCR beta chain originates from a study of blood T cells in healthy people across ages. Combining a sample-barcoded 5' primer with a J-beta primer mix, a second PCR ran for about 7 to 12 cycles. TCRdb reprocessed the 5' RACE reads with MiXCR, giving one entry per CDR3 protein. The sample yields some 1.7 million distinct CDR3 sequences, about 30% seen once. This clonotype has more than one count but fewer than ten. Healthy Caucasians from Russia aged roughly 6 to 95 served as donors. Each sample gave at least 7 million isolated PBMCs. A minimum of 5 micrograms of total RNA was extracted per sample. This receptor was identified in a young woman in good health. Sequenced: blood.

This CDR3 is CASTRGRLPRGDTQYF. CDR3 DNA: TGTGCCAGCACCCGAGGACGACTACCGCGGGGAGATACGCAGTATTTT. V is TRBV3-1 and J is TRBJ2-3; maybe TRBD2 (6 bases). The germline V gene encodes CDR1 LGHDT and CDR2 YNNKEL (reference sequence). This CDR3 has 16 residues. Trimming took off 7 bases at V and 5 bases at J, with 22 bases between the two ends.